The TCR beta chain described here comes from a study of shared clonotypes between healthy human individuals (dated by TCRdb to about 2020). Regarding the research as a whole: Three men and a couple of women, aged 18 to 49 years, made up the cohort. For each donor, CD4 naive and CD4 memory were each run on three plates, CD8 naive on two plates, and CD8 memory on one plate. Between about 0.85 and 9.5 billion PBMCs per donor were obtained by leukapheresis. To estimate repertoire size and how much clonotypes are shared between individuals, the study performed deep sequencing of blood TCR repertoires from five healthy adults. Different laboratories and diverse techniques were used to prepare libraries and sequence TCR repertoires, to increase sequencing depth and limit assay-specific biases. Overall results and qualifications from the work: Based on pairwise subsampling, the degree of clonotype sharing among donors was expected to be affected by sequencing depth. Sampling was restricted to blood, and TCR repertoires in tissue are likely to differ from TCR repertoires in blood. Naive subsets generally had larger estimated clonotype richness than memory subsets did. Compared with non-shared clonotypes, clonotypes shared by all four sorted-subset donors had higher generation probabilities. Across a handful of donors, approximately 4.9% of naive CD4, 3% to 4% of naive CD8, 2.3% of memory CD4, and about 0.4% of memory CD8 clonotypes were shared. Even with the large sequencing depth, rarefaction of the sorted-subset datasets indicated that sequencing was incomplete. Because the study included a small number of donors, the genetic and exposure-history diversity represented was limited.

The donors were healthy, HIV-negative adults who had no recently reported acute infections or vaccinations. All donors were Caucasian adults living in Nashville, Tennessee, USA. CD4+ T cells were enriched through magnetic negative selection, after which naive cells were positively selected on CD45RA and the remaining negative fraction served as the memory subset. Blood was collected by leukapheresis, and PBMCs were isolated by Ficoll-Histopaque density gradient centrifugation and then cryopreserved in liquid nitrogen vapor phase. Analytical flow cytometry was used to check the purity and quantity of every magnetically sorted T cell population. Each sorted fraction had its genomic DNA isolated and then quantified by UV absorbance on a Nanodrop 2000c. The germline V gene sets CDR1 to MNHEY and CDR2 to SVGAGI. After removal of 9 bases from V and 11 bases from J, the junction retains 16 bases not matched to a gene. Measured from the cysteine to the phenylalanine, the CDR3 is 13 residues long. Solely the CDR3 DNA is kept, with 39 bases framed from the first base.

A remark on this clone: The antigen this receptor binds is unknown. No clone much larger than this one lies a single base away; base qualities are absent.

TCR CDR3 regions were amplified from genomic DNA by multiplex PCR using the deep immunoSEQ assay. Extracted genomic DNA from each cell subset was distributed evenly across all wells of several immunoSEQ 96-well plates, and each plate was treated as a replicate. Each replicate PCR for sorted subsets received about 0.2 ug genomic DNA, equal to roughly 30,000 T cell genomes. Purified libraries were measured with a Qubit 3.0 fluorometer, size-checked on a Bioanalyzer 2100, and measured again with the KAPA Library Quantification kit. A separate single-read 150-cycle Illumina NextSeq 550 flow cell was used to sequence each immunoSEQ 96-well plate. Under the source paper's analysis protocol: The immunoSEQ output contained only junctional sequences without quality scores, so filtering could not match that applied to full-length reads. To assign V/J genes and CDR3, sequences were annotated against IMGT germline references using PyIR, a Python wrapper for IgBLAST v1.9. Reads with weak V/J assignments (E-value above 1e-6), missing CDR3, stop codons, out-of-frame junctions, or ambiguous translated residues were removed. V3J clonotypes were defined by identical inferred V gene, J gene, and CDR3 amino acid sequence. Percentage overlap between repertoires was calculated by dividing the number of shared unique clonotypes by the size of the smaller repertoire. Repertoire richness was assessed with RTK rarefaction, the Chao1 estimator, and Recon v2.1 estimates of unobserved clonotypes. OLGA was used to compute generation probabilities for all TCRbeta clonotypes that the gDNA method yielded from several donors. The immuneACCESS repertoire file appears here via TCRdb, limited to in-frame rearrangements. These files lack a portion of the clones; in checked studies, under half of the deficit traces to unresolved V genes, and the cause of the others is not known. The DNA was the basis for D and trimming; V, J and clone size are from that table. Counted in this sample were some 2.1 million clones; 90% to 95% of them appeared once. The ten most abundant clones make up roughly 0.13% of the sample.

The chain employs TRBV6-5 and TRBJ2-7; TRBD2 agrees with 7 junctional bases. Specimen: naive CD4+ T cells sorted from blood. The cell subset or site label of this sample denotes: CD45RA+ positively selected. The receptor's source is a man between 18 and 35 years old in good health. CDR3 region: CASGSTGGRGEYF. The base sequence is TGTGCCAGTGGCTCCACGGGAGGTCGAGGGGAGTACTTC.